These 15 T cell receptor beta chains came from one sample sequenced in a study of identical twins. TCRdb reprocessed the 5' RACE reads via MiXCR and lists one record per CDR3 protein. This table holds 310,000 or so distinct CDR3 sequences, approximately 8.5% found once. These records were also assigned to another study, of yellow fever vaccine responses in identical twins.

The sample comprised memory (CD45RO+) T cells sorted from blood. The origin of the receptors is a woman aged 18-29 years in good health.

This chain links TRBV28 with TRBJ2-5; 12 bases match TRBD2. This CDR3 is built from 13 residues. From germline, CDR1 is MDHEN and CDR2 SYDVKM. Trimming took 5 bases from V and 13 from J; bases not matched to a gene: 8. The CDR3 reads CASSLGGLAGRYF. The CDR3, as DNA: TGTGCCAGCAGTCTTGGGGGACTAGCGGGTCGGTACTTC.

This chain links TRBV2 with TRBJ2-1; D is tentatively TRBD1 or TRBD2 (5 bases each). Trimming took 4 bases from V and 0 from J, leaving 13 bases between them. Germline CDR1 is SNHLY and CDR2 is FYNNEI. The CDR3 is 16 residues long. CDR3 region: CASSVRGESSYNEQFF. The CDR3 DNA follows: TGTGCCAGCAGTGTTAGAGGGGAGAGCTCCTACAATGAGCAGTTCTTC. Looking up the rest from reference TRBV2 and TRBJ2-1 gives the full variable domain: EPEVTQTPSHQVTQMGQEVILRCVPISNHLYFYWYRQILGQKVEFLVSFYNNEISEKSEIFDDQFSVERPDGSNFTLKIRSTKLEDSAMYFCASSVRGESSYNEQFFGPGTRLTVL.

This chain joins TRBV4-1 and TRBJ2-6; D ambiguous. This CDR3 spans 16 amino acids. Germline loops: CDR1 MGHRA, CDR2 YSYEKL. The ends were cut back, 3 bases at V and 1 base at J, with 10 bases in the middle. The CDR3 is CASSHWAESGANVLTF. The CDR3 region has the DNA TGCGCCAGCAGCCACTGGGCCGAGTCTGGGGCCAACGTCCTGACTTTC.

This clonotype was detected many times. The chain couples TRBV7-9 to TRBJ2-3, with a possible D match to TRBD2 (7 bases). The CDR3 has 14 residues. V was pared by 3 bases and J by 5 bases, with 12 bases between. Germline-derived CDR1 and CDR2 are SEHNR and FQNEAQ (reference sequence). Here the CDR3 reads CASSFGGQGDTQYF. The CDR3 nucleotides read TGTGCCAGCAGCTTCGGGGGGCAGGGAGATACGCAGTATTTT. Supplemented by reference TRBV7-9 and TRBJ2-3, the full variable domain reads DTGVSQNPRHKITKRGQNVTFRCDPISEHNRLYWYRQTLGQGPEFLTYFQNEAQLEKSRLLSDRFSAERPKGSFSTLEIQRTEQGDSAMYLCASSFGGQGDTQYFGPGTRLTVL.

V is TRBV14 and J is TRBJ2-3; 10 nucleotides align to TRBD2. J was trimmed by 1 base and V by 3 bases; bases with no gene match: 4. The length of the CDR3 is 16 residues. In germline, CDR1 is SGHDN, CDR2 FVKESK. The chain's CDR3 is CASSQGSGGGTDTQYF. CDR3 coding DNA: TGTGCCAGCAGCCAGGGCAGCGGGGGGGGCACAGATACGCAGTATTTT.

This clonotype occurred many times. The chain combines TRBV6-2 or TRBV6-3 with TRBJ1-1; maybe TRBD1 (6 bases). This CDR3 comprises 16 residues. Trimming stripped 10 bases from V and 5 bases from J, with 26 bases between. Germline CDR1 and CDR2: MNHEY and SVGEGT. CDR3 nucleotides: TGTGCCACTTACACCGAACAGGGACAACTTTTTACTGAAGCTTTCTTT. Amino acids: CATYTEQGQLFTEAFF.

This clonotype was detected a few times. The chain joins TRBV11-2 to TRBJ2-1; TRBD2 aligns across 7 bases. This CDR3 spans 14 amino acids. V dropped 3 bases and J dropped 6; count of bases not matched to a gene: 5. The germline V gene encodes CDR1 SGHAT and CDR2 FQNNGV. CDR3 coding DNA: TGTGCCAGCAGCTTCGGGACTACGGTCAATGAGCAGTTCTTC. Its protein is CASSFGTTVNEQFF.

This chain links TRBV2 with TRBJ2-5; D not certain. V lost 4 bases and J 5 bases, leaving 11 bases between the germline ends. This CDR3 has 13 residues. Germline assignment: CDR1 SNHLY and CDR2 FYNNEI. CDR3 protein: CASSVMGSETQYF. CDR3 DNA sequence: TGTGCCAGCAGTGTAATGGGTTCGGAGACCCAGTACTTC.

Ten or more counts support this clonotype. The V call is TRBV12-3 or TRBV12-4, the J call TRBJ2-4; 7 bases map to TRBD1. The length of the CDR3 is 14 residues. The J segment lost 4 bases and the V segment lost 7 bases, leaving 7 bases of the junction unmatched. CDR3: CASTKTGSKNIQYF. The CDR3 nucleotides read TGTGCCAGCACCAAGACAGGGAGTAAAAACATTCAGTACTTC.

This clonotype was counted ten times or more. The chain's CDR3 is CSVQAESSYEQYF. Here the CDR3 DNA reads TGCAGCGTTCAGGCGGAAAGCTCCTACGAGCAGTACTTC. The J gene is TRBJ2-7, the V gene TRBV29-1; D call uncertain. CDR3 length equals 13 residues. CDR1 and CDR2 from the germline V gene are SQVTM and ANQGSEA. Trimming stripped 5 bases from V and 0 bases from J, with 11 bases between.

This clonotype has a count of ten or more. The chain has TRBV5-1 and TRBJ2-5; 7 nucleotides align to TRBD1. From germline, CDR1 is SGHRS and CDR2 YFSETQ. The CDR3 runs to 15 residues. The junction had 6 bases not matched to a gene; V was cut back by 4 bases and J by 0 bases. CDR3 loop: CASSGGRGYQETQYF. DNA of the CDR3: TGCGCCAGCAGCGGGGGCAGGGGGTACCAAGAGACCCAGTACTTC.

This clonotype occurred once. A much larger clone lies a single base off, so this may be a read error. DNA for the CDR3: TGTGCCAGCATCCGGGAGGGAGGAGATACGAAGTATTTT. It is translated as CASIREGGDTKYF. The V gene is TRBV6-1, the J gene TRBJ2-3, with 8 nucleotides matching TRBD2. CDR1 and CDR2 from the germline V gene are MNHNS and SASEGT. The CDR3 totals 13 residues.

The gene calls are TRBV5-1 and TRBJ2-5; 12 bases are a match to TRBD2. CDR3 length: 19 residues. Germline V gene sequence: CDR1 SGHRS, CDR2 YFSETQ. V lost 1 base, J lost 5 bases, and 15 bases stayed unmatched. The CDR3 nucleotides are TGCGCCAGCAGCTTGACCGAGGGGGCTAGCGGGAGGGCTGGCGAGACCCAGTACTTC. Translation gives CASSLTEGASGRAGETQYF. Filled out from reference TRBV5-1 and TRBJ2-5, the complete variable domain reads KAGVTQTPRYLIKTRGQQVTLSCSPISGHRSVSWYQQTPGQGLQFLFEYFSETQRNKGNFPGRFSGRQFSNSRSEMNVSTLELGDSALYLCASSLTEGASGRAGETQYFGPGTRLLVL.

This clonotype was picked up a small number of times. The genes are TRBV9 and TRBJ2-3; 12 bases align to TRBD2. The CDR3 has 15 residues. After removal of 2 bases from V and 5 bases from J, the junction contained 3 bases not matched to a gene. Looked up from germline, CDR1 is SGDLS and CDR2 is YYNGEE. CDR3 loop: CASSVRLAGEDTQYF. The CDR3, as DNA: TGTGCCAGCAGCGTCCGACTAGCGGGGGAAGATACGCAGTATTTT.

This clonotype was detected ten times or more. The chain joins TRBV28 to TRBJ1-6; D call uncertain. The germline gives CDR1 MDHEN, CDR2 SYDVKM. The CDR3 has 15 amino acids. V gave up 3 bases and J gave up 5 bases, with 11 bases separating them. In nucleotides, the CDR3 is TGTGCCAGCAGTTTCTTGGGGAATGATAATTCACCCCTCCACTTT. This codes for CASSFLGNDNSPLHF.